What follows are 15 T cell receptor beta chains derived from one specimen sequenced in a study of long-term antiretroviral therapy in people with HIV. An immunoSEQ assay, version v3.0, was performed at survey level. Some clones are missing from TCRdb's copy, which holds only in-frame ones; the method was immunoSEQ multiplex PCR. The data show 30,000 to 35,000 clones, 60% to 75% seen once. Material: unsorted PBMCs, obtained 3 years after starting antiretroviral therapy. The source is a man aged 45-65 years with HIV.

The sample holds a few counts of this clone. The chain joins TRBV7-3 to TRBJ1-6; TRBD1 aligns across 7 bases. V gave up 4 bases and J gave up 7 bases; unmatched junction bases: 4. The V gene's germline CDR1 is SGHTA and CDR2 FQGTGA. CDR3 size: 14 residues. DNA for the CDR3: TGTGCCAGCAGCTCCCAGGGGGGGAATTCACCCCTCCACTTT. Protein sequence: CASSSQGGNSPLHF.

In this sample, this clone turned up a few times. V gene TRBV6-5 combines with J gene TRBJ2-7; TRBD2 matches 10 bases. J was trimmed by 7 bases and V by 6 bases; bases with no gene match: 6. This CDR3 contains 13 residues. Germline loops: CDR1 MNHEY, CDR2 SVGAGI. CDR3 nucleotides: TGTGCCAGCAGGCAGCGGGAGGGCCGGGAGCAGTACTTC. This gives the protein CASRQREGREQYF.

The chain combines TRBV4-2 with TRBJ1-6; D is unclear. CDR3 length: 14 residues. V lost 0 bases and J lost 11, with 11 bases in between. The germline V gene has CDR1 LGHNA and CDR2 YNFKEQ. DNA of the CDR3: TGTGCCAGCAGCCAAGATCAATTCGGTACACCCCTCCACTTT. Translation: CASSQDQFGTPLHF.

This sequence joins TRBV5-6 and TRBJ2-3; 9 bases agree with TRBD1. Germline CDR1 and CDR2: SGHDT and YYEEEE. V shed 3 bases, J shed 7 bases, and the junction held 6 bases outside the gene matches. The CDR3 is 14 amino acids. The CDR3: CASSSPGQGYTQYF. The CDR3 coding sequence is TGTGCCAGCAGCTCACCGGGACAGGGATATACGCAGTATTTT.

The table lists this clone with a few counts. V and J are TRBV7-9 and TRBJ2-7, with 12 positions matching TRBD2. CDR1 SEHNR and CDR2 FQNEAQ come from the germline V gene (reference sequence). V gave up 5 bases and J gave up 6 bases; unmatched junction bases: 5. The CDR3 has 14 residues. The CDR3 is CASSTSGGFPEQYF. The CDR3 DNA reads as TGTGCCAGCAGCACTAGCGGGGGGTTCCCCGAGCAGTACTTC.

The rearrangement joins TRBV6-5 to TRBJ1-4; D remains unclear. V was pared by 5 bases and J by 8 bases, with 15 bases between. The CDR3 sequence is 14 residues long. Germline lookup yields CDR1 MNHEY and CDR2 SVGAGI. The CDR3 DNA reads TGTGCCAGCAGTGTCGGGAGGGAGCGGGAAAAACTGTTTTTT. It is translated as CASSVGREREKLFF.

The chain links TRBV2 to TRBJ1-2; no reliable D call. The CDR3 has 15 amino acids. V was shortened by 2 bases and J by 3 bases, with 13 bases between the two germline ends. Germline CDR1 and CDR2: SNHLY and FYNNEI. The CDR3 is CASSEQEVTYYGYTF. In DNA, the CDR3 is TGTGCCAGCAGTGAACAGGAGGTCACCTACTATGGCTACACCTTC.

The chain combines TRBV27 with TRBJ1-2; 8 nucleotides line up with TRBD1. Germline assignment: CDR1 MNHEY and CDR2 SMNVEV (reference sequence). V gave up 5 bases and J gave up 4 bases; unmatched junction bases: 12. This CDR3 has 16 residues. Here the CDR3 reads CASSGLQGAESYGYTF. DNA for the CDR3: TGTGCCAGCAGTGGGCTGCAGGGGGCTGAGAGCTATGGCTACACCTTC.

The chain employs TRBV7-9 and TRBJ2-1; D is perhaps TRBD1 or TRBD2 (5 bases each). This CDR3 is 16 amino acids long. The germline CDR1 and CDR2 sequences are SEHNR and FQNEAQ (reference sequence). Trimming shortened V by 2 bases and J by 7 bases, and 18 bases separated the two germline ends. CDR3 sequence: CASSLYWGRDRNEQFF. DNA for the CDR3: TGTGCCAGCAGCTTATACTGGGGACGAGACCGGAATGAGCAGTTCTTC.

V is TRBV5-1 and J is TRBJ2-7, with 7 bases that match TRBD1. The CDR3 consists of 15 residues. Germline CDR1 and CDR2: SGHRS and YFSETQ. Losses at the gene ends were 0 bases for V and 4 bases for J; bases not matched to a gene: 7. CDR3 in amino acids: CASSLAPTGSYEQYF. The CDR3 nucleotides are TGCGCCAGCAGCTTGGCCCCGACAGGGAGTTACGAGCAGTACTTC.

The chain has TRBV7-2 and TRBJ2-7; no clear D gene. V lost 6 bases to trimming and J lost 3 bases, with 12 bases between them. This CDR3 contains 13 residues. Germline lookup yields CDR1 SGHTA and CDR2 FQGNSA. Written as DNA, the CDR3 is TGTGCCAGCAGTCAGGTTTCTGGCTACGAGCAGTACTTC. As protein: CASSQVSGYEQYF.

CDR3 in amino acids: CAISSGQGRRGPTDTQYF. CDR3 DNA: TGTGCCATCAGCTCGGGACAGGGGCGTCGAGGCCCCACAGATACGCAGTATTTT. V gene TRBV10-3 combines with J gene TRBJ2-3, with 10 bases fitting TRBD1. The germline V gene encodes CDR1 ENHRY and CDR2 SYGVKD. The length of the CDR3 is 18 residues. V gave up 6 bases and J gave up 2 bases; unmatched junction bases: 14.

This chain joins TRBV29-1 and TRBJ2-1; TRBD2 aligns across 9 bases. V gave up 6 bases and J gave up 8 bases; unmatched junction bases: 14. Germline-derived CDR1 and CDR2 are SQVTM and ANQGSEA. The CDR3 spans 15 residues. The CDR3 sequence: CSVTLAGREVDEQFF. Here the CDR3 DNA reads TGCAGCGTCACGCTAGCGGGGCGGGAGGTCGATGAGCAGTTCTTC.

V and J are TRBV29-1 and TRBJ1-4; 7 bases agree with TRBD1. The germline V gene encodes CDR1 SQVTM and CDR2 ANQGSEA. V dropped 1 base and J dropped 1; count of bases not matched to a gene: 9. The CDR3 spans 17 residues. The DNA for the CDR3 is TGCAGCGTTGAAGGGGGCCCTAACAGGGGAACTAATGAAAAACTGTTTTTT. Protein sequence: CSVEGGPNRGTNEKLFF.

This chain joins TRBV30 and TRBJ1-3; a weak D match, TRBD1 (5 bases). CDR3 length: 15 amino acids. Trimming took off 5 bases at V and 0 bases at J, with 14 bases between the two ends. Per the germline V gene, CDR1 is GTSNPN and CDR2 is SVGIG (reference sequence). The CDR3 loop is CAWASHGGSGNTIYF. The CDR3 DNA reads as TGTGCCTGGGCATCGCATGGGGGCTCTGGAAACACCATATATTTT.